This TCR beta chain was sequenced for a study of blood T cells in healthy people across ages (dated by TCRdb to between 2014 and 2017). Turning to the overall study: In model experiments, template switching captured roughly one uniquely barcoded TCR beta cDNA molecule for every two T cells. To track age-related changes in TCR beta repertoire diversity, the study relied on deep sequencing normalized with unique cDNA molecular identifiers. The donors were split into four age groups: young (average about 16 years), middle-aged (about 40), aged (over 55) and long-lived (over 80). For two donors (one aged 18 to 29 and one aged 80 or older), the study analyzed two additional independent replicas of 1 million unique cDNA reads from the same blood draw.

Overall study results and their limits: There was a strong correlation between observed TCR beta diversity and the percentage of naive T cells measured by flow cytometry. Donor CMV infection status was unknown, potentially confounding age-related changes in expanded clonotypes. Since profiling was done on bulk unsorted PBMCs, naive and antigen-experienced compartments could not be conclusively compared. Compared with the aged group, the long-lived group had more naive CD4+ T cells, fewer expanded clones and increased TCR diversity, suggesting age selection. As age increased, observed TCR beta diversity per million T cells dropped in a roughly linear way, and a significant reduction was already evident by age 40. Estimates of total diversity based on one million sequenced T cells were considered lower bounds and underestimates.

Reading the germline V gene (reference sequence) gives CDR1 SEHNR and CDR2 FQNEAQ. Taken from cysteine to phenylalanine, the CDR3 has 13 residues. The DNA shown is the 39-base CDR3, in frame from base 1. V is pared back by 5 bases and J by 0 bases, with 7 bases lying between the germline termini. This clonotype turned up a few times. Its recognized antigen is unknown. Base-call qualities are not available, and no considerably larger clone is one nucleotide away. The method behind the library was 5' RACE. This sample was sequenced with an Illumina HiSeq 2500. The second PCR ran for roughly 7 to 12 cycles and used a J-beta primer mix along with a sample-barcoded 5' primer. Each TCR beta cDNA molecule received a unique molecular identifier from a template-switch 5' adaptor carrying 12 random nucleotides. Each sample yielded at least 2.5 million CDR3-containing paired-end reads. First-strand cDNA synthesis was performed from all RNA using the Mint cDNA synthesis kit, with priming by a TRBC-specific oligonucleotide. Following uracil-DNA glycosylase treatment, a first 18-cycle PCR with universal primers M1SS and BC2_uni_R was performed on all cDNA. Under the source paper's analysis protocol: For normalization, 1 million high-quality reads were randomly selected from each sample, with every read carrying a distinct molecular identifier. Reads with shared molecular identifiers were discarded instead of being binned into consensus sequences. MiTCR, with a Q25 quality threshold and the strictest error-elimination algorithm, was used for CDR3 identification, clonotype clustering and error correction. A nonparametric unseen species model using Euler transformation provided a lower-bound estimate of total TCR beta diversity. TCRdb ran its own pipeline on the public reads, namely fastp trimming at Q25 and MiXCR clone calling, and kept in-frame beta chains. For every CDR3 protein sequence, its rows merge into one entry that carries the most common genes and DNA. It is TCRdb's table, rather than the study itself, that gives the V and J calls and clone size. The sample contains around 800,000 distinct CDR3 sequences, about a quarter of them found a single time. Approximately 2.9% of the sample is taken by the ten largest.

The donors were roughly 39 Caucasian individuals from Russia, aged roughly 6 to 100 years, who were systemically healthy. Around 9.7 milliliters of peripheral blood were collected from each donor into EDTA-treated Vacutainer tubes. Ficoll-Paque density-gradient centrifugation was used to isolate PBMCs, with at least 7 million per sample. Trizol reagent was used to extract total RNA from the PBMCs, yielding at least 5 micrograms per sample. Naive CD45RAhigh/CD27high T cell percentages were measured by flow cytometry on a PBMC aliquot from every donor. These data are also associated with another study on T cells of mothers and their children. The second study also describes: Donors were nine systemically healthy Caucasian individuals: three mothers and their six children. cDNA synthesis used all of the extracted RNA, with 1.5 ug of RNA in each 15 ul reaction. In the second PCR, the M1S primer added sample barcodes and 2-4 random nucleotides. Each mother yielded over 8.5 million TCR beta CDR3 reads and each child 2.5 million to 3 million reads. TCR recombination output is similarly shaped by thymic selection in related and unrelated pairs, with a minor effect exerted by inherited differences. Normalized repertoire overlap was always slightly but never significantly higher in related than unrelated mother-child pairs. No persistent microchimeric T cell clones were detected, at a sensitivity of roughly 100 clones per million clonotypes. To look for features that set related mother-child pairs apart from unrelated individuals, the researchers ran deep NGS to compare the TCR beta repertoires of mothers and children. On average, the children were roughly 11 +/- 4 years old, while the mothers were about 40 +/- 4 years old. After adapters were ligated using NEBNext reagents, the libraries underwent 100+100 nt paired-end sequencing on an Illumina HiSeq 2000. To avoid cross-contamination, the mother libraries and the child libraries were prepared a month apart and sequenced in separate runs. For each donor, somewhere between about 450,000 and 2,000,000 distinct TCR beta clonotypes were identified. Naive TCR beta clonotypes were estimated from low-frequency clonotypes matched to each donor's FACS-determined naive share, without sorting.

The rearranged chain carries TRBV7-9 and TRBJ1-2; tentative D gene TRBD1, with 6 bases matching. Sequenced sample: blood. The TCR was taken from a boy between 5 and 17 years old in good health. Here the CDR3 is given as CASSGQTNYGYTF. In nucleotide form, the sequence is TGTGCCAGCAGCGGACAGACTAACTATGGCTACACCTTC.